The sequence of this T cell receptor beta chain was determined in a study of glioma-infiltrating T cells (dated by TCRdb to about 2016). Regarding the study in general: Sequencing of TCR alpha- and beta-chain repertoires was performed on glioma tissue, on non-neoplastic brain tissue, and on matched peripheral blood mononuclear cells. Each tissue-infiltrating repertoire was compared with the same patient's peripheral blood repertoire to measure divergence between tissue and blood T-cell populations. The paired cohort was made up of three low-grade glioma patients, eight or nine primary glioblastoma patients and three non-glioma patients who contributed non-neoplastic brain tissue.

Trimming costs V 4 bases and J 5 bases, and their ends lie 18 bases apart. The CDR3 holds 15 amino acids from the cysteine to the phenylalanine. Only the CDR3 region is kept as DNA, spanning 45 bases read in frame from base 1. CDR1 MNHEY and CDR2 SMNVEV were looked up in the germline V gene (reference sequence). This clonotype was detected many times. It lacks a known antigen. Per-base quality was not reported, and no clone a single base away is much larger than it. TCR alpha and beta CDR3 regions were amplified with the iRepertoire nested amplicon-rescue multiplex PCR (arm-PCR) platform from RNA. For one-step reverse transcription and amplification, 100-400 ng of tissue mRNA or PBMC total RNA was used as input. After bead purification, a secondary multiplex PCR added Illumina adapters, and libraries were gel-purified between 200 and 400 bp. Internal 6-nucleotide barcodes were carried by the libraries and were used for demultiplexing. Sequencing of the libraries was done on an Illumina MiSeq using 2x220 or 2x250 nucleotide paired-end reads. The source study handled its data this way. Paired reads were merged with FLASH 1.2.11 and aligned to the GRCh37 human genome with BWA-MEM before extracting TRA and TRB reads. V and J assignment used an IMGT-derived reference of cassette sequences and CDR3 motifs that included pseudogenes. Reads were translated in three frames, and productive CDR3s were defined by a C…FGXG motif without stop codons. Clonotypes were defined as unique combinations of V-J cassette pair and CDR3 amino acid sequence. Hamming distance filtering was applied to reads, with thresholds set by the sequence error rate of each sample in mapped regions. The public sequencing data were trimmed at Q25 with fastp and processed into clonotypes with MiXCR by TCRdb, which kept only in-frame beta chains. Each entry merges the rows of one CDR3 protein and shows their most common DNA and genes. The V and J calls and clone size are TCRdb's, not the authors'. For this sample the table gives under 200,000 distinct CDR3 sequences, of which about 47% were detected only once. The ten largest clones capture 5.2% of the sample.

What the research found in general, with its limitations: VJ-independent divergence between tissue and blood was found to be below expectation in non-neoplastic patients but above expectation in all gliomas, particularly low-grade gliomas. Group comparisons rested on small numbers: three non-neoplastic, three low-grade glioma and 7 or 8 glioblastoma patients. Only a very small number of CDR3 sequences turned up in both tissue and blood, a result put down to high CDR3 diversity combined with limited sampling.

The chain joins TRBV27 to TRBJ2-7; the D region possibly corresponds to TRBD2 (5 bases align). Sample: glioma tissue, nonneoplastic brain tissue, or PBMCs (not recorded which). The source is a human donor with low-grade glioma or glioblastoma, undergoing nonglioma brain surgery, or in good health (not recorded which). The nucleotides read TGTGCCAGCAGTTCCGATTCGGGGATTATGAACGAGCAGTACTTC. Translation gives CASSSDSGIMNEQYF.